This T cell receptor (beta chain) is from a study of T cell repertoires in cytomegalovirus infection (dated by TCRdb to about 2019). Background on the whole study: Because public TCR beta signatures pointed to carriage of CMV infection together with the matching HLA type, the HLA type of each donor mattered for the analysis. Here is what the overall study found, with its caveats: The ex vivo response was dominated by HLA-C-restricted CMV-specific TCR beta clonotypes, which also provided the single most frequent clonotype in two of eight donors. Carriers of CMV infection plus the relevant HLA type were discriminated by the cumulative frequency of public TCR beta family members in the study cohort and in an independent roughly 400-donor cohort.

This clonotype was recorded at least ten times. What this receptor recognizes is not known. No much larger clone exists at a distance of one base, and base qualities are not known. Ends trimmed: V by 2 bases, J by 3 bases; bases unmatched to a gene: 7. The CDR3 runs 17 residues from the cysteine to the phenylalanine. Solely the CDR3 DNA is kept, with 51 bases framed from the first base. Based on the germline V gene, the CDR1 and CDR2 sequences are SGHTA and FQGNSA. The listed sequencing device is Illumina HiSeq 1500. TCRdb reran the public reads through fastp at Q25 and MiXCR, keeping productive beta chains. Under each unique CDR3 protein, matching rows form one entry showing the most common genes and DNA. The sample table records 150,000 to 200,000 distinct CDR3 sequences; roughly 20% of these occur just once. The top ten clonotypes cover less than 3.5% of the sample.

The chain couples TRBV7-2 to TRBJ2-2; 9 nucleotides in the junction match TRBD1. The origin of this receptor is a human donor in good health (CMV status not recorded). Some clones in this sample may be carry-over from other donors' samples. Sequencing input: PBMCs. Here is the DNA: TGTGCCAGCAGCTTATTGTGGGGACAGGGAGACACCGGGGAGCTGTTTTTT. It codes for CASSLLWGQGDTGELFF.